Listed below are T cell receptor beta chains from one sample, sequenced in a study of beta chain features in type 1 diabetes. Sequencing used immunoSEQ multiplex PCR; TCRdb keeps in-frame clones, though not all of them. The profile shows under 300,000 clones, approximately 24% of them singletons. The sequencing sample was made of naive CD4+ T cells from blood. Receptors were obtained from a woman aged 25 to 39 with type 1 diabetes. The CDR3 runs from the conserved cysteine through the conserved F or W. A D gene is named only where the DNA matches it firmly. Size is omitted from some rows. Given values are once, few, many or a class for expanded clones.

cdr3_aa: CASSRLAGVLGETQYF; cdr3_nt: TGTGCCAGCAGTCGACTAGCGGGAGTTTTGGGAGAGACCCAGTACTTC; clone_size: few; v_call: TRBV2; d_call: TRBD2; j_call: TRBJ2-5
cdr3_aa: CASSELSGRSYNEQFF; cdr3_nt: TGTGCCAGCAGTGAACTTAGCGGGAGGTCGTACAATGAGCAGTTCTTC; clone_size: NA; v_call: TRBV2; d_call: TRBD2; j_call: TRBJ2-1
cdr3_aa: CASSLSRAGGYEQYF; cdr3_nt: TGTGCCAGCAGTTTATCGAGAGCAGGGGGCTACGAGCAGTACTTC; clone_size: NA; v_call: TRBV27; d_call: TRBD1; j_call: TRBJ2-7
cdr3_aa: CASRSDSGANVLTF; cdr3_nt: TGCGCCAGCCGATCAGACTCTGGGGCCAACGTCCTGACTTTC; clone_size: few; v_call: TRBV5-1; d_call: NA; j_call: TRBJ2-6
cdr3_aa: CASSIPTERRDEQFF; cdr3_nt: TGTGCCAGCAGCATACCGACAGAGCGTCGGGATGAGCAGTTCTTC; clone_size: NA; v_call: TRBV11-3; d_call: NA; j_call: TRBJ2-1
cdr3_aa: CAWSVGLGDTGELFF; cdr3_nt: TGTGCCTGGAGTGTAGGACTAGGGGACACCGGGGAGCTGTTTTTT; clone_size: NA; v_call: TRBV30; d_call: TRBD2; j_call: TRBJ2-2
cdr3_aa: CATSRGAGNYGYTF; cdr3_nt: TGTGCCACCAGCAGAGGTGCGGGGAACTATGGCTACACCTTC; clone_size: few; v_call: TRBV15; d_call: NA; j_call: TRBJ1-2
cdr3_aa: CASSFYRVNMNTEAFF; cdr3_nt: TGTGCCAGCAGCTTTTACAGGGTGAATATGAACACTGAAGCTTTCTTT; clone_size: few; v_call: TRBV7-9; d_call: NA; j_call: TRBJ1-1
cdr3_aa: CSVERSAGGYGNTIYF; cdr3_nt: TGCAGCGTTGAGCGTTCGGCAGGGGGCTATGGAAACACCATATATTTT; clone_size: NA; v_call: TRBV29-1; d_call: TRBD1; j_call: TRBJ1-3
cdr3_aa: CASSTQGWNTEAFF; cdr3_nt: TGTGCCAGCAGTACGCAGGGATGGAACACTGAAGCTTTCTTT; clone_size: few; v_call: TRBV25-1; d_call: NA; j_call: TRBJ1-1